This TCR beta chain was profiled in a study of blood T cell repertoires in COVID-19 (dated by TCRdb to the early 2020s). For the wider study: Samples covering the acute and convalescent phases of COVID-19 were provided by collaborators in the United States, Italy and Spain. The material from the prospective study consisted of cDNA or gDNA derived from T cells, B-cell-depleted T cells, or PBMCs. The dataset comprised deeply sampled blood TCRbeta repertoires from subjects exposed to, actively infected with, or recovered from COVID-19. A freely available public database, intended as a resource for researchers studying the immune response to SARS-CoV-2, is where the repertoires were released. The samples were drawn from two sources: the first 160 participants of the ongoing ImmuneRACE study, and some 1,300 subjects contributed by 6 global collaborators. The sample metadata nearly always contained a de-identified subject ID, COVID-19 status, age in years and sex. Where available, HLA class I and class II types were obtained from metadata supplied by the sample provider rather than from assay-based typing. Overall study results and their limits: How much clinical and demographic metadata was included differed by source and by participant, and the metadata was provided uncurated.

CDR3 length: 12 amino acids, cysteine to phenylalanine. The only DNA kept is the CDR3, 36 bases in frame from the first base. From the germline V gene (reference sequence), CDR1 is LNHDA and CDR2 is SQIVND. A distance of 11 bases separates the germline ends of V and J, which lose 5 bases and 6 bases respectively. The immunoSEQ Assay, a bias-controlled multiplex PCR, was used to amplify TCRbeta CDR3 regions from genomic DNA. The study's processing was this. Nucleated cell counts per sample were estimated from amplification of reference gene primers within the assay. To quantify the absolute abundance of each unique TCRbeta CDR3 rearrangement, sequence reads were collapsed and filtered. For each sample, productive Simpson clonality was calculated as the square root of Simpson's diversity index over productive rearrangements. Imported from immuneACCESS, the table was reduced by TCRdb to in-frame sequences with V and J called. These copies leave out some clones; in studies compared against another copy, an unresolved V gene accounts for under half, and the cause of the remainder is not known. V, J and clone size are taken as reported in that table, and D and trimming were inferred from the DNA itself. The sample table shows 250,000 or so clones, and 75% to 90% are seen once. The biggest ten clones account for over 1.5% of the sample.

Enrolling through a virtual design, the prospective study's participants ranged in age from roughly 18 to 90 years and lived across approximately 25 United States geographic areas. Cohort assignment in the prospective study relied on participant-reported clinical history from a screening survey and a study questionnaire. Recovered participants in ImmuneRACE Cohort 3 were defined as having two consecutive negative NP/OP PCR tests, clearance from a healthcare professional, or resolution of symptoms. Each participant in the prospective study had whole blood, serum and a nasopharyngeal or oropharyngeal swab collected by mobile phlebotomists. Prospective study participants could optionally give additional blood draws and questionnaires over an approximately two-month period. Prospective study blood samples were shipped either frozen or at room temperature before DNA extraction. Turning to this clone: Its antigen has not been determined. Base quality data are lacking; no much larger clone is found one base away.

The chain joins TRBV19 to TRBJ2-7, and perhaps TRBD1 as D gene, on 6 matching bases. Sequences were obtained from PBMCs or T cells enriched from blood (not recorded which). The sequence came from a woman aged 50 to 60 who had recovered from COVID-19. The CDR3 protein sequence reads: CASSPQGTEQYF. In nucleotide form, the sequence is TGTGCCAGTAGTCCCCAGGGGACCGAGCAGTACTTC.